A selection of T cell receptor beta chains follows, all from one sample in a study of T cells in Graves' hyperthyroidism and ophthalmopathy. MiXCR, run by TCRdb on the multiplex PCR reads, gives a single entry per CDR3 protein. Counted here are around 450,000 distinct CDR3 sequences, approximately 14% occurring once; the ten biggest clones make up around 7.7%. The sample comprised blood. The receptors shown here come from a young woman with Graves' hyperthyroidism. Both conserved end residues are part of each CDR3. The D gene is left open where the match is weak. Not all rows give a size; the values are once, few, many and, for expanded clones, a class.

d_call	v_call	clone_size	j_call	cdr3_aa	cdr3_nt
TRBD1	TRBV20-1	many	TRBJ1-5	CSAVRQGDQPQHF	TGCAGTGCGGTCCGACAGGGTGATCAGCCCCAGCATTTT
NA	TRBV5-8	many	TRBJ1-5	CASTPGHSSNQPQHF	TGTGCCAGCACCCCGGGACACTCTAGCAATCAGCCCCAGCATTTT
NA	TRBV27	many	TRBJ1-1	CATYRSLGSTEAFF	TGTGCCACATATCGGTCCCTGGGAAGCACTGAAGCTTTCTTT
NA	TRBV3-1	many	TRBJ2-3	CASSHDPGSDTQYF	TGTGCCAGCAGCCATGATCCGGGGTCCGATACGCAGTATTTT
TRBD1	TRBV9	few	TRBJ2-1	CASSPQGVAYNEQFF	TGTGCCAGCAGCCCCCAGGGGGTTGCCTACAATGAGCAGTTCTTC
NA	TRBV6-2/TRBV6-3	many	TRBJ2-1	CASSTNNEQFF	TGTGCCAGCAGCACGAACAATGAGCAGTTCTTC
NA	TRBV7-9	NA	TRBJ1-3	CASGNAWDSGNTIYF	TGTGCCAGCGGAAATGCTTGGGACTCTGGAAACACCATATATTTT
NA	TRBV2	many	TRBJ1-2	CASSADSYGYTF	TGTGCCAGCAGTGCCGACAGCTATGGCTACACCTTC
NA	TRBV9	many	TRBJ2-7	CASSVGLAYEQYF	TGTGCCAGCAGCGTAGGGCTAGCCTACGAGCAGTACTTC
TRBD2	TRBV6-1	many	TRBJ2-1	CASSEALSGRLTYNEQFF	TGTGCCAGCAGTGAAGCGTTGAGCGGGAGGCTTACCTACAATGAGCAGTTCTTC
NA	TRBV20-1	many	TRBJ1-3	CSARNGAGSLSGNTIYF	TGCAGTGCTAGAAATGGGGCAGGCTCCCTCTCTGGAAACACCATATATTTT
TRBD2	TRBV20-1	few	TRBJ2-5	CRPEGGLAGGWVETQYF	TGCAGGCCGGAGGGCGGACTAGCGGGAGGGTGGGTGGAGACCCAGTACTTC
NA	TRBV6-1	NA	TRBJ1-6	CASNERAGAYSPLHF	TGTGCCAGCAACGAACGCGCAGGGGCATATTCACCCCTCCACTTT
NA	TRBV6-1	many	TRBJ2-2	CASTLGPNTGELFF	TGTGCCAGCACACTGGGTCCGAACACCGGGGAGCTGTTTTTT
TRBD1	TRBV5-1	many	TRBJ1-2	CASSLVSGTAYGYTF	TGCGCCAGCAGCTTGGTATCCGGGACAGCGTATGGCTACACCTTC
NA	TRBV12-3/TRBV12-4	NA	TRBJ2-1	CASSLKDSGMSEQFF	TGTGCCAGCAGTTTGAAGGACAGTGGGATGAGTGAGCAGTTCTTC
TRBD1	TRBV19	NA	TRBJ2-7	CARKDRGHYEQYF	TGTGCCCGAAAGGACAGGGGGCACTACGAGCAGTACTTC
NA	TRBV3-1	many	TRBJ2-2	CASSQDKRNTGELFF	TGTGCCAGCAGCCAAGATAAGAGGAACACCGGGGAGCTGTTTTTT
NA	TRBV5-1	few	TRBJ2-1	CASRYRGIGRNEQFF	TGCGCCAGCCGTTACCGGGGCATAGGTAGGAATGAGCAGTTCTTC
NA	TRBV6-1	many	TRBJ2-5	CASSDPGQETQYF	TGTGCCAGCAGTGATCCGGGACAAGAGACCCAGTACTTC
TRBD2	TRBV7-9	NA	TRBJ2-7	CASSLGTRPYEQYF	TGTGCCAGCAGCCTGGGGACTAGGCCCTACGAGCAGTACTTC